This is a list of T cell receptor beta chains from one sample in a study of shared clonotypes between healthy human individuals. The repertoire was sequenced with immunoSEQ multiplex PCR; TCRdb's copy has only in-frame clones and lacks some. The profile shows about 2.2 million clones, 93% of them singletons. Material: naive CD8+ T cells from PBMCs. Receptors were obtained from a young man in good health. Some clones in this sample may be carry-over from other donors' samples. Each CDR3 is given with its conserved first and last residue. Fields, in order: J gene, V gene, CDR3 protein.

j_call: TRBJ2-7
v_call: TRBV28
cdr3_aa: CASSLHRAYEQYF

j_call: TRBJ2-7
v_call: TRBV9
cdr3_aa: CASSVGGSAVKYF

j_call: TRBJ1-3
v_call: TRBV7-9
cdr3_aa: CASSPYLEPEDTIYF

j_call: TRBJ2-7
v_call: TRBV29-1
cdr3_aa: CSAGDRASEQYF

j_call: TRBJ2-7
v_call: TRBV18
cdr3_aa: CASSLRTSASYEQYF

j_call: TRBJ2-7
v_call: TRBV27
cdr3_aa: CASSLLGREQYF

j_call: TRBJ2-2
v_call: TRBV4-1
cdr3_aa: CASRPTGEDNTGELFF

j_call: TRBJ1-1
v_call: TRBV28
cdr3_aa: CASRPQRVNTEAFF

j_call: TRBJ1-2
v_call: TRBV9
cdr3_aa: CASSPRAGGDYGYTF

j_call: TRBJ2-7
v_call: TRBV27
cdr3_aa: CASRQNYEQYF

j_call: TRBJ2-1
v_call: TRBV28
cdr3_aa: CASSSPGLNSYNEQFF

j_call: TRBJ2-1
v_call: TRBV4-1
cdr3_aa: CASSHPLAGDINEQFF

j_call: TRBJ1-1
v_call: TRBV6-5
cdr3_aa: CASSFNQLNTEAFF

j_call: TRBJ1-2
v_call: TRBV6-1
cdr3_aa: CASENSGTGDYGYTF

j_call: TRBJ2-1
v_call: TRBV9
cdr3_aa: CASSAPNQQREGDEQFF

j_call: TRBJ1-1
v_call: TRBV4-1
cdr3_aa: CASSQGPTGADGAFF

j_call: TRBJ1-5
v_call: TRBV18
cdr3_aa: CASSPGTGAYSNQPQHF

j_call: TRBJ1-1
v_call: TRBV6-1
cdr3_aa: CASSEGTGTGKAFF

j_call: TRBJ2-1
v_call: TRBV11-2
cdr3_aa: CASSLAGLAGGYSYNEQFF

j_call: TRBJ2-3
v_call: TRBV19
cdr3_aa: CASSEREDADTQYF

j_call: TRBJ1-1
v_call: TRBV7-9
cdr3_aa: CASSFRDRGIPEAFF

j_call: TRBJ2-5
v_call: TRBV27
cdr3_aa: CASAPGAAVKTQYF

j_call: TRBJ2-5
v_call: TRBV7-9
cdr3_aa: CASSFRGRGETQYF

j_call: TRBJ1-6
v_call: TRBV28
cdr3_aa: CASSFQGVISYNSPLHF

j_call: TRBJ2-2
v_call: TRBV28
cdr3_aa: CASRLQGHRELFF

j_call: TRBJ1-1
v_call: TRBV10-3
cdr3_aa: CAITLRRGDTEAFF

j_call: TRBJ2-7
v_call: TRBV6-1
cdr3_aa: CASSEGVGRSYEQYF

j_call: TRBJ1-2
v_call: TRBV7-6
cdr3_aa: CASSLNGGPFYGYTF

j_call: TRBJ2-2
v_call: TRBV4-1
cdr3_aa: CASSQGGTGELFF

j_call: TRBJ2-1
v_call: TRBV29-1
cdr3_aa: CSVIQGGLGQFF

j_call: TRBJ1-2
v_call: TRBV6-1
cdr3_aa: CASSEVFESRRTGYTF